The next 24 T cell receptor beta chains were all read from a single sample in a study of shared clonotypes between healthy human individuals. Data came from immunoSEQ multiplex PCR; TCRdb stores just in-frame clones and leaves some out. This table holds some 530,000 clones, approximately 84% found once. Sequencing used PBMCs. The receptors derive from a woman between 40 and 50 years old in good health. Some clones in this sample may be carry-over from other donors' samples.

The V and J genes are TRBV19 and TRBJ1-5; 7 bases align to TRBD1. From germline, CDR1 is LNHDA and CDR2 SQIVND (reference sequence). The CDR3 has 15 residues. Trimming took 7 bases from V and 5 from J; bases not matched to a gene: 11. The CDR3 DNA follows: TGTGCCAGTACCCTGGGAAGGGGGCCCGATCAGCCCCAGCATTTT. Translation gives CASTLGRGPDQPQHF.

This chain uses TRBV9 with TRBJ1-3; the match to TRBD1 covers 8 bases. Germline assignment: CDR1 SGDLS and CDR2 YYNGEE. The CDR3 loop spans 19 amino acids. Trimming removed 3 bases from V and 0 bases from J; junction bases left unmatched: 14. The CDR3 protein is CASSASRDRSASSGNTIYF. CDR3 bases: TGTGCCAGCAGCGCGAGCCGGGACAGGTCCGCGAGCTCTGGAAACACCATATATTTT.

The gene calls are TRBV28 and TRBJ2-6; no clear D. This CDR3 has 18 amino acids. The V gene lost 2 bases and the J gene lost 4 bases, with 18 bases spanning the gap. Looked up from germline, CDR1 is MDHEN and CDR2 is SYDVKM. The DNA for the CDR3 is TGTGCCAGCAGTTTACGGCTGAAAGGGTTGGCAGGGGCCAACGTCCTGACTTTC. Translation: CASSLRLKGLAGANVLTF.

This clone was counted a single time. This sequence may be a read error, since a much larger clone differs from it by one base. Other DNA variants within this sample encode the same CDR3. The J gene is TRBJ2-1, the V gene TRBV5-6; a possible D gene is TRBD1 (6 bases). The V gene lost 4 bases and the J gene lost 7 bases, with 12 bases spanning the gap. The CDR3 sequence is 13 residues long. Germline CDR1 SGHDT, CDR2 YYEEEE. This CDR3 reads CASSPDSYNEQFF. The CDR3 DNA sequence: TGTGCCAGCAGCCCGGACAGTTATAATGAGCAGTTCTTC.

V usage is TRBV29-1 and J usage is TRBJ2-5, with D perhaps assigned TRBD1 or TRBD2 (5 bases each). The CDR3 has 13 residues. The V and J ends lost 2 bases and 4 bases respectively, with 11 bases between them. Germline V gene sequence: CDR1 SQVTM, CDR2 ANQGSEA. DNA for the CDR3: TGCAGCGTTGAAAGTGCAGGGAGAGAGACCCAGTACTTC. Protein product: CSVESAGRETQYF.

V and J are TRBV27 and TRBJ2-1, with TRBD2 matching over 7 bases. After removal of 6 bases from V and 7 bases from J, the junction contained 12 bases not matched to a gene. The length of the CDR3 is 15 residues. Germline V lookup: CDR1 MNHEY, CDR2 SMNVEV (reference sequence). CDR3 amino acids: CASRGGRARGNEQFF. CDR3 coding DNA: TGTGCCAGCAGGGGAGGGAGGGCGCGGGGGAATGAGCAGTTCTTC.

The chain uses TRBV10-3 and TRBJ2-5; D unclear. The CDR3 is made up of 14 amino acids. The V end was cut by 3 bases, the J end by 4 bases, with 12 bases between. CDR1 is ENHRY, CDR2 SYGVKD, per germline. The CDR3 DNA reads as TGTGCCATCAGTGATAACTATCCCCGAGAGACCCAGTACTTC. Amino acid sequence: CAISDNYPRETQYF.

The rearrangement joins TRBV5-1 to TRBJ1-1; D is uncertain. Germline assignment: CDR1 SGHRS and CDR2 YFSETQ. Trimming pared 2 bases from V and 4 bases from J, leaving 12 bases between. There are 14 residues in the CDR3. The CDR3 coding sequence is TGCGCCAGCAGCTTAGAGACAACGGGCACTGAAGCTTTCTTT. This encodes CASSLETTGTEAFF.

Note on this clone: A far larger clone differs by one base, so this is likely a read error. The chain has TRBV5-5 and TRBJ2-5, with unresolved D. The J call may be mistaken, given a closer DNA end match to TRBJ2-7. CDR1 and CDR2 (germline): SGHKS, YYEKEE (reference sequence). The CDR3 consists of 13 residues. The CDR3, as DNA: TGTGCCAACAGCGCTGGACGGTCCGACGAGCAGTACTTC. This sequence encodes CANSAGRSDEQYF.

The CDR3 reads CASRGNGMYNEQFF. For the CDR3, the DNA is TGTGCCAGTAGGGGGAACGGAATGTACAATGAGCAGTTCTTC. The rearrangement joins TRBV19 to TRBJ2-1; no reliable D call. The germline CDR1 and CDR2 sequences are LNHDA and SQIVND (reference sequence). There are 14 residues in the CDR3. V dropped 6 bases and J dropped 4 bases, with 13 bases sitting between them. Combining the CDR3 with reference TRBV19 and TRBJ2-1 gives the whole variable domain DGGITQSPKYLFRKEGQNVTLSCEQNLNHDAMYWYRQDPGQGLRLIYYSQIVNDFQKGDIAEGYSVSREKKESFPLTVTSAQKNPTAFYLCASRGNGMYNEQFFGPGTRLTVL.

V gene TRBV6-5 combines with J gene TRBJ1-2, with D possibly being TRBD1 (5 bases). This CDR3 has 13 residues. Germline V gives CDR1 MNHEY, CDR2 SVGAGI. V lost 6 bases and J 4 bases, leaving 12 bases between the germline ends. The CDR3 here is CASRSQEPYGYTF. CDR3 nucleotides: TGTGCCAGCAGGTCACAGGAACCCTATGGCTACACCTTC.

On this clone itself: One base separates it from a far larger clone, so it is likely a read error. The chain joins TRBV5-1 to TRBJ2-2, with TRBD1 identical over 8 bases. V gave up 5 bases and J gave up 3 bases; unmatched junction bases: 3. This CDR3 is 14 amino acids long. CDR1 SGHRS and CDR2 YFSETQ come from the germline V gene. The CDR3 loop reads CASRDRVDTGELFF. CDR3 sequence (DNA): TGCGCCAGCAGGGACAGGGTGGACACCGGGGAGCTGTTTTTT.

Turning to this clone: A far larger clone is one base from this, pointing to a likely read error. This sample also contains other DNA sequences that code for the same CDR3. The chain carries TRBV28 and TRBJ1-2; 9 nucleotides agree with TRBD1. The CDR3 loop spans 14 amino acids. Germline CDR1 and CDR2: MDHEN and SYDVKM. DNA of the CDR3: TGTGCAAGCAGGTTACAGGGGGCGCCCTATGGCTACACCTTC. The encoded protein is CASRLQGAPYGYTF.

The rearrangement uses TRBV11-1 and TRBJ2-1, with 10 bases identical to TRBD2. V shed 5 bases and J 0 bases; nucleotides not matched to a gene: 7. CDR3 size: 17 residues. CDR1 SGHAT and CDR2 FQDESV come from the germline V gene (reference sequence). In DNA, the CDR3 is TGTGCCAGCAGCCAGACTAGCGGGCCTTACTCCTACAATGAGCAGTTCTTC. Translation gives CASSQTSGPYSYNEQFF.

Of note for this clone: A read error likely explains this, since a far larger clone differs by one base. Other DNA variants within this sample encode the same CDR3. This sequence joins TRBV28 and TRBJ2-6; D is perhaps TRBD1 (5 bases). The germline V gene encodes CDR1 MDHEN and CDR2 SYDVKM. Trimming left V 4 bases short and J 0 bases short, with 13 bases between. The length of the CDR3 is 17 residues. The CDR3 DNA follows: TGTGCCAGCAGTTCGACAGTTATTAGCTCTGGGGCCAACGTCCTGACTTTC. As protein: CASSSTVISSGANVLTF.

With respect to this clone: The junction departs from germline at one end; a sequencing error may be responsible. This specimen includes other DNA sequences encoding the same CDR3. The chain links TRBV5-1 to TRBJ1-1, with D perhaps matching TRBD1 (5 bases). CDR1 is SGHRS, CDR2 YFSETQ, per germline. The CDR3 is 13 amino acids. The CDR3 sequence: CASSADTYTEAFF. DNA of the CDR3: TGTGCCAGCAGCGCGGACACGTACACTGAGGCTTTCTTT.

On this clone itself: A far larger clone is just one base off, so this is likely a read error. Other DNA sequences from this sample encode an identical CDR3 as well. The V call is TRBV7-6, the J call TRBJ2-3, with a tentative D call TRBD1 (5 bases). CDR3 length equals 12 residues. V was pared by 5 bases and J by 6 bases, with 9 bases between. The germline CDR1 and CDR2 sequences are SGHVS and FNYEAQ. This CDR3 is CASSQSGDTQYF. The CDR3 coding sequence is TGTGCCAGCAGCCAATCAGGGGATACGCAGTATTTT.

The CDR3 is CASSENTGQGYEQYF. CDR3 sequence (DNA): TGTGCCAGCAGTGAAAACACAGGGCAGGGGTACGAGCAGTACTTC. The chain uses TRBV6-1 and TRBJ2-7; a weak D match, TRBD1 (6 bases). The CDR3 runs 15 residues. V lost 2 bases and J lost 4, with 15 bases in between. The germline V gene encodes CDR1 MNHNS and CDR2 SASEGT.

A word on this clone: A far larger clone is a single base away, which makes a read error likely. The V call is TRBV11-2, the J call TRBJ1-2, with D unresolved. The V end lost 2 bases, the J end lost 6 bases, and 13 bases lay between the germline ends. There are 14 residues in the CDR3. Germline V gives CDR1 SGHAT, CDR2 FQNNGV. This CDR3 is CASSLYRRVHGYTF. CDR3 in DNA: TGTGCCAGCAGCTTATATCGGAGGGTTCATGGCTACACCTTC.

The chain joins TRBV2 to TRBJ1-3, with TRBD1 matching over 7 bases. The assigned J gene may be wrong: the sequence end matches TRBJ2-2 better. The CDR3 contains 15 residues. In germline, CDR1 is SNHLY, CDR2 FYNNEI. CDR3 amino acids: CASTSGTANTGELFF. CDR3 coding DNA: TGTGCCAGCACCTCCGGGACAGCGAACACCGGGGAGCTGTTTTTT.

Only one count was recorded for this clone. This chain links TRBV30 with TRBJ1-1; no firm D call. Germline V gives CDR1 GTSNPN, CDR2 SVGIG (reference sequence). V was pared by 1 base and J by 2 bases, with 8 bases between. The CDR3 runs 13 residues. The CDR3 protein is CAWSELGNTEAFF. As DNA, the CDR3 is TGTGCCTGGAGTGAACTGGGAAACACTGAAGCTTTCTTT.

V is TRBV4-2 and J is TRBJ1-3, with 7 bases aligning to TRBD1. Germline assignment: CDR1 LGHNA and CDR2 YNFKEQ. With V trimmed by 1 base and J by 2 bases, 14 bases remained unmatched. This CDR3 has 19 amino acids. This CDR3 reads CASSQVWDRTRRTGNTIYF. The CDR3 DNA sequence: TGTGCCAGCAGCCAAGTCTGGGACAGAACAAGGCGAACTGGAAACACCATATATTTT.

The chain joins TRBV30 to TRBJ2-5, with a possible D match to TRBD2 (6 bases). The germline V gene has CDR1 GTSNPN and CDR2 SVGIG (reference sequence). CDR3 length equals 12 residues. V was cut by 8 bases and J by 11 bases, with 21 bases left in between. The CDR3 DNA follows: TGTGCCATAGAGAATGGAGGGAGTAAGCAGTACTTC. It encodes CAIENGGSKQYF.

This clone has only a few counts. At the DNA level, this CDR3 is encoded by other sequences in the same sample as well. The J gene is TRBJ1-5, the V gene TRBV7-9; D gene unclear. Germline CDR1 SEHNR, CDR2 FQNEAQ (reference sequence). Trimming removed 3 bases from V and 6 bases from J, with 6 bases in between. The CDR3 runs 12 residues. DNA for the CDR3: TGTGCCAGCAGCTTGGGGAGTCAGCCCCAGCATTTT. Protein product: CASSLGSQPQHF.